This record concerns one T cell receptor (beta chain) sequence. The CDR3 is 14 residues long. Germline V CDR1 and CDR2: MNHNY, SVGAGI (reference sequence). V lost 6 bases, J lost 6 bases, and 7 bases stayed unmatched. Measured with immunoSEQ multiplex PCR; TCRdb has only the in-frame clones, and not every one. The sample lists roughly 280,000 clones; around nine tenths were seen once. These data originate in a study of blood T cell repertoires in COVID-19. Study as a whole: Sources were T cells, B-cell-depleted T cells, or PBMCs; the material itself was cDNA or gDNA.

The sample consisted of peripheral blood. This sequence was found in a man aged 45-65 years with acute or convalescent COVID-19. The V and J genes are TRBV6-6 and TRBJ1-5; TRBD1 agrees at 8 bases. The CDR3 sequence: CASRAGQGGQPQHF. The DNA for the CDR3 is TGTGCCAGCAGAGCCGGACAGGGTGGTCAGCCCCAGCATTTT.